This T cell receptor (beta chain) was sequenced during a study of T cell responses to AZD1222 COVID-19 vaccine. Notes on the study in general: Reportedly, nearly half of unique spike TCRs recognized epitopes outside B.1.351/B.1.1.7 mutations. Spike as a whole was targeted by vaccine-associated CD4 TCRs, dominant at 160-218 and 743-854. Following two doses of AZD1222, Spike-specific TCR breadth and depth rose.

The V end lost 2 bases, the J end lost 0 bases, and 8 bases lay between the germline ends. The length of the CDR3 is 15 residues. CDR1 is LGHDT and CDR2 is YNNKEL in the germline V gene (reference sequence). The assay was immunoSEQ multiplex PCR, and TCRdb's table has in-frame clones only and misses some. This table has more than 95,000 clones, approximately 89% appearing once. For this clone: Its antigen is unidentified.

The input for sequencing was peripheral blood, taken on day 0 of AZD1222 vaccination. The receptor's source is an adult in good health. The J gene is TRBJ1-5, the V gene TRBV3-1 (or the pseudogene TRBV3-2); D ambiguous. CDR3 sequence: CASSQSHYSNQPQHF. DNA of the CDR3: TGTGCCAGCAGCCAATCGCACTATAGCAATCAGCCCCAGCATTTT.